This TCR beta chain was identified during a study of CD8+ T cells in alopecia areata. RNA extraction and reverse transcription yielded cDNA as sequencing template. Clones were read by immunoSEQ multiplex PCR, and TCRdb kept only the in-frame ones, dropping some. The repertoire includes some 200,000 clones, roughly 44% of them detected once, and roughly 2.6% sits in the top ten. Deletions cut 2 bases from V and 6 bases from J, with 11 bases between. CDR1 is SGDLS and CDR2 is YYNGEE in the germline V gene. The length of the CDR3 is 13 residues. This clone was counted once. Its antigen is unknown. Treatment here: oral pan-JAK inhibitor, 5-10 mg twice daily. Study-wide findings and caveats: Lesional scalp, especially alopecia totalis/universalis, showed higher clonality than normal scalp.

This sequence joins TRBV9 and TRBJ1-1; tentatively, D is TRBD1 (5 bases). The sequencing used CD4+ T cells sorted from blood, collected at approximately week 36, from a patient treated with tofacitinib. The TCR comes from a human donor with alopecia areata. The CDR3, as DNA: TGTGCCAGCAGCGTCCGCCCGGGGGCTGAAGCTTTCTTT. It translates to CASSVRPGAEAFF.